Listed here are 5 T cell receptor beta chains from one sample, sequenced in a study of T cells after posttransplantation cyclophosphamide. TCRdb's table, derived via immunoSEQ multiplex PCR, lists solely in-frame clones and lacks some. The sample lists 30,000 to 45,000 clones, none appearing once, the ten largest making up roughly 1.3%. Sequencing input: PBMCs. These receptors were taken from a girl between 5 and 17 years old in good health, CMV-negative, and a related stem cell transplant donor.

This clone was picked up a small number of times. The V gene is TRBV7-2, the J gene TRBJ2-7; 8 nucleotides line up with TRBD1. CDR1 and CDR2 from the germline V gene are SGHTA and FQGNSA. CDR3 length: 15 amino acids. Trimming removed 3 bases from V and 5 bases from J; junction bases left unmatched: 9. The CDR3 loop is CASSFSTGGSDEQYF. The CDR3 DNA is TGTGCCAGCAGCTTCTCAACAGGGGGGTCGGACGAGCAGTACTTC.

This clone was found a few times. V usage is TRBV4-2 and J usage is TRBJ1-3, with D tentatively TRBD1 (5 bases). Germline V gene data show CDR1 as LGHNA and CDR2 as YNFKEQ. V lost 1 base and J 1 base, leaving 8 bases between the germline ends. The CDR3 consists of 15 residues. CDR3 amino acids: CASSQGGTSGNTIYF. The CDR3 bases are TGTGCCAGCAGCCAAGGAGGGACTTCTGGAAACACCATATATTTT.

This clone was picked up a small number of times. This sequence joins TRBV5-1 and TRBJ2-1, with 10 bases lining up with TRBD2. Losses at the gene ends were 4 bases for V and 5 bases for J; bases not matched to a gene: 12. The CDR3 consists of 17 residues. Germline V lookup: CDR1 SGHRS, CDR2 YFSETQ. DNA for the CDR3: TGCGCCAGCAGCCTCCCGGGGAGCGGGAGGGCCAACAATGAGCAGTTCTTC. Its translation: CASSLPGSGRANNEQFF.

This clone showed up many times. V is TRBV13 and J is TRBJ1-1; D might be TRBD1 (5 bases). Germline CDR1 reads PRHDT; CDR2 reads FYEKMQ (reference sequence). Trimming took off 6 bases at V and 6 bases at J, with 11 bases between the two ends. This CDR3 is 12 amino acids long. The CDR3 bases are TGTGCCAGCAGTTCTACAGGAGCTGAAGCTTTCTTT. Translated: CASSSTGAEAFF. Drawing the rest from reference TRBV13 and TRBJ1-1, the complete variable domain is AAGVIQSPRHLIKEKRETATLKCYPIPRHDTVYWYQQGPGQDPQFLISFYEKMQSDKGSIPDRFSAQQFSDYHSELNMSSLELGDSALYFCASSSTGAEAFFGQGTRLTVV.

The table lists this clone with a few counts. This sequence joins TRBV21-1 and TRBJ1-1; TRBD1 is the table's D call, not checked against the DNA. TRBV21-1 is shown as a pseudogene. CDR3 length: 14 amino acids. The CDR3 is CARWGQPVNTEAFF. The CDR3 nucleotides read TGTGCCCGATGGGGACAGCCGGTGAACACTGAAGCTTTCTTT.